This T cell receptor (beta chain) was identified in a study of cytomegalovirus exposure and HLA in healthy donors. CDR1 SGHTA and CDR2 FQGNSA come from the germline V gene. CDR3 size: 13 residues. Germline trimming cut 4 bases from V and 6 bases from J; bases unmatched to any gene: 2. Sequencing used immunoSEQ multiplex PCR; TCRdb keeps in-frame clones, though not all of them. The table records approximately 170,000 clones, 84% of them present only once. For this clone: Its antigen is unidentified.

Regarding the study as a whole: There were a few CMV-associated chains whose specificity for CMV antigens was confirmed in vitro. Clusters of TCRs from the first cohort tended to co-occur in the roughly 120 validation repertoires (as a later analysis found).

The sequence derives from a man in his thirties or forties in good health and CMV-seropositive. The gene calls are TRBV7-2 and TRBJ2-7, with 11 bases identical to TRBD1. Sequenced sample: PBMCs. CDR3 loop: CASSWGQGGEQYF. The CDR3 DNA reads as TGTGCCAGCAGCTGGGGACAGGGGGGCGAGCAGTACTTC.